This T cell receptor (beta chain) emerged from a study of T cell responses to AZD1222 COVID-19 vaccine. Generated by immunoSEQ multiplex PCR, the TCRdb table keeps only in-frame clones and is missing some. The sample yields around 180,000 clones, about nine tenths seen once. Comments on this clone: The antigen is undetermined.

Broader study findings: Without day 14 samples, only post-peak T cell repertoires were studied. Spike as a whole was targeted by vaccine-associated CD4 TCRs, dominant at 160-218 and 743-854.

The V segment lost 4 bases and the J segment 0 bases; nucleotides outside the gene matches: 6. Germline CDR1 LNHDA, CDR2 SQIVND (reference sequence). The CDR3 totals 16 residues. The genes are TRBV19 and TRBJ1-5, with 7 bases fitting TRBD1. Here the sequenced sample was peripheral blood, taken on day 0 of MenACWY control vaccination. The source is an adult in good health. CDR3 coding DNA: TGTGCCAGTAGTACCCGACAGGGCAATAGCAATCAGCCCCAGCATTTT. Protein product: CASSTRQGNSNQPQHF. Combining the CDR3 with reference TRBV19 and TRBJ1-5 gives the whole variable domain DGGITQSPKYLFRKEGQNVTLSCEQNLNHDAMYWYRQDPGQGLRLIYYSQIVNDFQKGDIAEGYSVSREKKESFPLTVTSAQKNPTAFYLCASSTRQGNSNQPQHFGDGTRLSIL.